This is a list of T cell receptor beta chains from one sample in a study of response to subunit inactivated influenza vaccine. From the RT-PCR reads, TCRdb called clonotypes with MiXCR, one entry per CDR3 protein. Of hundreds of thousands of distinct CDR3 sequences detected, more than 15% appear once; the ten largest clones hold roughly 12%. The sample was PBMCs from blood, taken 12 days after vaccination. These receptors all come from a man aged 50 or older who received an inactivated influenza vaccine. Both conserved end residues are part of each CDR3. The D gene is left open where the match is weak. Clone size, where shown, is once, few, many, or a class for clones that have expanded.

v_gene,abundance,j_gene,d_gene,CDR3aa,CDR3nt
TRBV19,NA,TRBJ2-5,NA,CASKEGSRETQYF,TGTGCCAGTAAGGAGGGATCTCGGGAGACCCAGTACTTC
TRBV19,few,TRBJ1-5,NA,CASSPFEGPYQPQHF,TGTGCCAGTAGCCCCTTTGAAGGGCCTTATCAGCCCCAGCATTTT
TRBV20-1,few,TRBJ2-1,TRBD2,CSATSGRSFYNEQFF,TGCAGTGCAACGAGCGGGAGGTCTTTTTACAATGAGCAGTTCTTC
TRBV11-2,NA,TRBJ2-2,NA,CASSLEAGWRNTGELFF,TGTGCCAGCAGCTTAGAGGCCGGGTGGAGGAACACCGGGGAGCTGTTTTTT
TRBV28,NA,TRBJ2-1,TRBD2,CASSLNTGLAGVAEQFF,TGTGCCAGCAGTTTAAATACAGGACTAGCGGGAGTAGCTGAGCAGTTCTTC
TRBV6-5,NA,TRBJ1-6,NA,CASSYGENSPLHF,TGTGCCAGCAGTTACGGGGAAAATTCACCCCTCCACTTT
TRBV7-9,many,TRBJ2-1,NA,CASKQGLLDEQFF,TGTGCCAGCAAACAGGGCCTGTTGGATGAGCAGTTCTTC
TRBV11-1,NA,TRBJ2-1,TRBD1,CASSSHSGQGGEQFF,TGTGCCAGCAGCTCGCACTCGGGACAGGGGGGTGAGCAGTTCTTC
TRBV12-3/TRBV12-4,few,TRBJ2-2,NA,CASSLLSQQGGELFF,TGTGCCAGCAGCCTACTGAGTCAGCAGGGCGGGGAGCTGTTTTTT
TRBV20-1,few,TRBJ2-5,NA,CSAREEPTQYF,TGCAGTGCTAGGGAAGAGCCGACCCAGTACTTC
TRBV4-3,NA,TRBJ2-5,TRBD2,CASSQDSAGGSQETQYF,TGCGCCAGCAGCCAAGATAGCGCGGGGGGCTCACAAGAGACCCAGTACTTC
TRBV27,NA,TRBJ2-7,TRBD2,CASSLGGTSGYSYEQYF,TGTGCCAGCAGTTTAGGGGGGACTAGCGGGTACTCCTACGAGCAGTACTTC
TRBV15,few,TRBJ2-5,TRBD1,CATSGTGRQETQYF,TGTGCCACCAGCGGGACAGGGAGGCAAGAGACCCAGTACTTC
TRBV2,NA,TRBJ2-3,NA,CASSDSLRAVMAKDTQYF,TGTGCCAGCAGTGATTCGCTGCGGGCGGTCATGGCGAAAGATACGCAGTATTTT
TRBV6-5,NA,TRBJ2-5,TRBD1,CASSYLGQGAETQYF,TGTGCCAGCAGTTACTTGGGTCAGGGGGCTGAGACCCAGTACTTC
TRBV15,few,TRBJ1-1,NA,CATSREWGMNTEAFF,TGTGCCACCAGCCGAGAGTGGGGAATGAACACTGAAGCTTTCTTT
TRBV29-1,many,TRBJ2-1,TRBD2,CSVEYVVGSAGRGIEQFF,TGCAGCGTTGAGTACGTGGTGGGGTCTGCGGGGAGGGGCATTGAGCAGTTCTTC
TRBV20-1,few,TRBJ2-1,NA,CSASFGSSYNEQFF,TGCAGTGCTAGTTTTGGGAGCTCCTACAATGAGCAGTTCTTC
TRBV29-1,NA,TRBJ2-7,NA,CSVASQPYRVGEQYF,TGCAGCGTTGCCTCCCAACCCTACAGGGTAGGGGAGCAGTACTTC
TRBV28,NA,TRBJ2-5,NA,CASSPEIWGAQRETQYF,TGTGCCAGCAGTCCCGAGATCTGGGGGGCGCAAAGGGAGACCCAGTACTTC
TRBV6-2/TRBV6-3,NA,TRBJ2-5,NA,CASSRYREKQETQYF,TGTGCCAGCAGTCGGTACCGGGAGAAACAAGAGACCCAGTACTTC
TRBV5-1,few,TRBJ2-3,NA,CASSPGDGISADTQYF,TGCGCCAGCAGCCCCGGGGACGGAATATCCGCAGATACGCAGTATTTT